This T cell receptor beta chain stems from a study of response to subunit inactivated influenza vaccine. TCRdb reanalysed the RT-PCR reads using MiXCR and keeps one entry per CDR3 protein. Of about 700,000 distinct CDR3 sequences listed, 14% were seen once; the top ten hold 6% to 9.5%. Only a few counts were recorded for this clonotype. Antigen unknown. Study-wide results and caveats: With each seasonal influenza vaccination, the authors suggested, few new T cells are recruited.

Germline-derived CDR1 and CDR2 are SGHNT and YENEEA. The V and J ends lost 2 bases and 7 bases respectively, with 9 bases between them. The CDR3 runs to 13 residues. The sequenced sample was PBMCs from blood, obtained 14 days before vaccination. The genes are TRBV11-3 and TRBJ2-1; perhaps TRBD2 as D (5 bases). This TCR was recovered from a man aged 50-60 years who received an inactivated influenza vaccine. The DNA for the CDR3 is TGTGCCAGCAGCTTACCGGGAACGAATGAGCAGTTCTTC. Encoded protein: CASSLPGTNEQFF.